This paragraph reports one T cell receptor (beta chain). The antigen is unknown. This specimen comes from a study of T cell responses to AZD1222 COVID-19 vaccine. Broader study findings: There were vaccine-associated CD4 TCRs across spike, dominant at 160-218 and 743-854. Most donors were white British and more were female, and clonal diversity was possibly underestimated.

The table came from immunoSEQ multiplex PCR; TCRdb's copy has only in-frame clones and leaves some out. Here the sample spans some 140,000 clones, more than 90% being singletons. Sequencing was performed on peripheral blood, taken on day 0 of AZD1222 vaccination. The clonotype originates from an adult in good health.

In DNA, the CDR3 is TGTGCCAGCAGGGCAGGGGGCGGTGATGCGGCTGAAGCTTTCTTT. Its protein is CASRAGGGDAAEAFF. The chain employs TRBV7-2 and TRBJ1-1; 8 bases align to TRBD1. CDR1 is SGHTA and CDR2 is FQGNSA in the germline V gene. This CDR3 is built from 15 residues. J lost 6 bases, V lost 6 bases, and 12 bases had no gene match.